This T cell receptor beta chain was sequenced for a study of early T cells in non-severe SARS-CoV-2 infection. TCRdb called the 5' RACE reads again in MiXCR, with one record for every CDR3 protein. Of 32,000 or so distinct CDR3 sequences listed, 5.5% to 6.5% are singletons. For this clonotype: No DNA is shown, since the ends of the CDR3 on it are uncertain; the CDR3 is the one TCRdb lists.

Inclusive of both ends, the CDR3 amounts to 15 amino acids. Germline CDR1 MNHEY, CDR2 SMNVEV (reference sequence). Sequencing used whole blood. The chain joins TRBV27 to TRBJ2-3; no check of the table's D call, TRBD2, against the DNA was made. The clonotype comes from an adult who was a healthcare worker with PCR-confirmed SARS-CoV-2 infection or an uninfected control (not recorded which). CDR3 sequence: CASSLGMGVRDTQYF.